Listed below are T cell receptor beta chains from one sample, sequenced in a study of CD8+ T cells in alopecia areata. Only in-frame clones appear in the TCRdb table, and some are missing; sequencing was by immunoSEQ multiplex PCR. Of 60,000 to 90,000 clones listed, approximately 64% are singletons. Sequencing used CD8+ T cells sorted from blood, obtained at week 24, from a patient treated with tofacitinib. These receptors all stem from a human donor with alopecia areata. Each CDR3 is given without its conserved first and last residue. The D gene is left open where the match is weak.

j_call: TRBJ1-1
d_call: NA
v_call: TRBV28
cdr3_aa: ASTGFEAF

j_call: TRBJ1-2
d_call: TRBD1
v_call: TRBV27
cdr3_aa: ASSQGDGVYGYT

j_call: TRBJ1-2
d_call: NA
v_call: TRBV29-1
cdr3_aa: SVGRDGANYGYT

j_call: TRBJ2-7
d_call: NA
v_call: TRBV27
cdr3_aa: ASSPQLALYEQY

j_call: TRBJ1-2
d_call: TRBD1
v_call: TRBV7-9
cdr3_aa: ASSRSGTGDGYT

j_call: TRBJ2-4
d_call: TRBD2
v_call: TRBV7-2
cdr3_aa: ASSLDMSGMVKNIQY

j_call: TRBJ2-7
d_call: TRBD2
v_call: TRBV7-8
cdr3_aa: ASSDSGGDEQY

j_call: TRBJ2-5
d_call: NA
v_call: TRBV5-6
cdr3_aa: ASRTGTLQETQY

j_call: TRBJ2-5
d_call: TRBD1
v_call: TRBV7-9
cdr3_aa: ASSLAGTEQETQY

j_call: TRBJ1-5
d_call: TRBD1
v_call: TRBV5-1
cdr3_aa: ASSPLGGREEQPQH

j_call: TRBJ2-3
d_call: NA
v_call: TRBV9
cdr3_aa: ASGDRRRTDTQY

j_call: TRBJ1-2
d_call: NA
v_call: TRBV14
cdr3_aa: ASSPGGRNLYGYT

j_call: TRBJ2-7
d_call: NA
v_call: TRBV5-4
cdr3_aa: ASSIGGSYEQY

j_call: TRBJ1-1
d_call: NA
v_call: TRBV7-6
cdr3_aa: ASSLGSYTEAF

j_call: TRBJ1-2
d_call: NA
v_call: TRBV6-5
cdr3_aa: ASSYVQNQNYGYT

j_call: TRBJ2-7
d_call: NA
v_call: TRBV5-1
cdr3_aa: ASSLESSNEQY

j_call: TRBJ2-3
d_call: NA
v_call: TRBV5-4
cdr3_aa: ASSFQGTDTQY

j_call: TRBJ2-7
d_call: TRBD2
v_call: TRBV29-1
cdr3_aa: SVAPLAGSYEQY

j_call: TRBJ2-7
d_call: TRBD2
v_call: TRBV6-5
cdr3_aa: ASSYSTSGSYEQY

j_call: TRBJ2-7
d_call: TRBD1
v_call: TRBV4-1
cdr3_aa: ASSQETGVGYEQY

j_call: TRBJ2-1
d_call: NA
v_call: TRBV7-9
cdr3_aa: ASSDTQFSYNEQF

j_call: TRBJ2-7
d_call: NA
v_call: TRBV30
cdr3_aa: TWRGFRLDEQY

j_call: TRBJ2-2
d_call: NA
v_call: TRBV30
cdr3_aa: AWSVVNTGELF

j_call: TRBJ2-1
d_call: NA
v_call: TRBV19
cdr3_aa: ASSIGESSYNEQF

j_call: TRBJ2-7
d_call: NA
v_call: TRBV30
cdr3_aa: AWSDGYEQY

j_call: TRBJ2-7
d_call: NA
v_call: TRBV30
cdr3_aa: AWSVLGYEQY

j_call: TRBJ2-2
d_call: NA
v_call: TRBV27
cdr3_aa: ASSSLTLTLLNTGELF

j_call: TRBJ2-2
d_call: NA
v_call: TRBV27
cdr3_aa: ASRPAGSPTGELF

j_call: TRBJ1-1
d_call: TRBD1
v_call: TRBV19
cdr3_aa: ASRQGATEAF

j_call: TRBJ2-7
d_call: NA
v_call: TRBV13
cdr3_aa: ASSLTGASYEQY

j_call: TRBJ1-6
d_call: NA
v_call: TRBV15
cdr3_aa: ATSRDGRSSYNSPLH

j_call: TRBJ2-1
d_call: TRBD1
v_call: TRBV6-5
cdr3_aa: ASSRDRGTEQF

j_call: TRBJ1-1
d_call: NA
v_call: TRBV30
cdr3_aa: AWSTGQGTEAF

j_call: TRBJ1-1
d_call: NA
v_call: TRBV29-1
cdr3_aa: SVEVTGRAEAF

j_call: TRBJ2-7
d_call: NA
v_call: TRBV27
cdr3_aa: ASTSRPGGSYEQY

j_call: TRBJ1-4
d_call: TRBD1
v_call: TRBV7-2
cdr3_aa: ASSWTGANEKLF

j_call: TRBJ1-5
d_call: NA
v_call: TRBV5-5
cdr3_aa: ASSLQYSNQPQH

j_call: TRBJ2-7
d_call: NA
v_call: TRBV4-1
cdr3_aa: ASSQDSTSTYYEQY

j_call: TRBJ1-1
d_call: NA
v_call: TRBV5-6
cdr3_aa: ASSLGSSEAF

j_call: TRBJ2-1
d_call: NA
v_call: TRBV19
cdr3_aa: ASSIEADSYNEQF

j_call: TRBJ1-5
d_call: TRBD1
v_call: TRBV27
cdr3_aa: ASREQGDNQPQH

j_call: TRBJ2-1
d_call: TRBD2
v_call: TRBV11-2
cdr3_aa: ASSPPGGINEGQF

j_call: TRBJ2-2
d_call: NA
v_call: TRBV27
cdr3_aa: ASGNTGELF

j_call: TRBJ2-5
d_call: TRBD2
v_call: TRBV27
cdr3_aa: ASSSTLAGGVETQY

j_call: TRBJ1-2
d_call: NA
v_call: TRBV6-5
cdr3_aa: ASRQDSSYYGYT

j_call: TRBJ2-1
d_call: NA
v_call: TRBV27
cdr3_aa: ASSLGYEQF

j_call: TRBJ1-1
d_call: NA
v_call: TRBV4-3
cdr3_aa: ASSQVLNTEAF

j_call: TRBJ2-7
d_call: NA
v_call: TRBV4-1
cdr3_aa: ASSQDTTSSYEQY

j_call: TRBJ2-1
d_call: NA
v_call: TRBV11-2
cdr3_aa: ASSNVGGPSYNEQF

j_call: TRBJ1-2
d_call: TRBD1
v_call: TRBV27
cdr3_aa: ASRRQGAGDGYT

j_call: TRBJ1-5
d_call: NA
v_call: TRBV27
cdr3_aa: ASRGGNQPQH

j_call: TRBJ1-2
d_call: NA
v_call: TRBV29-1
cdr3_aa: SVEARLNYGYT

j_call: TRBJ2-7
d_call: TRBD1
v_call: TRBV4-3
cdr3_aa: ASSQSGTGETYEQY

j_call: TRBJ2-1
d_call: NA
v_call: TRBV15
cdr3_aa: ATSRAEQGVNEQF

j_call: TRBJ1-5
d_call: TRBD1
v_call: TRBV19
cdr3_aa: ASSPGGGGQPQH

j_call: TRBJ2-1
d_call: TRBD2
v_call: TRBV29-1
cdr3_aa: SVGGTSGHYNEQF

j_call: TRBJ2-2
d_call: NA
v_call: TRBV30
cdr3_aa: AWAFGGTGELF

j_call: TRBJ1-1
d_call: NA
v_call: TRBV19
cdr3_aa: ASKYTNTEAF

j_call: TRBJ2-2
d_call: NA
v_call: TRBV4-3
cdr3_aa: ASSQLVGELF

j_call: TRBJ1-2
d_call: TRBD1
v_call: TRBV7-8
cdr3_aa: ASSLGQANYGYT